This T cell receptor beta chain came from a study of cytomegalovirus exposure and HLA in healthy donors. Study results and limitations: HLA alleles showed associations with 16,951 TCR beta sequences in a later analysis, at a 0.05 false discovery rate. Fewer N-insertions than the roughly 600-donor mean were reportedly shown by an Asian-associated ancestry cluster in a later analysis.

Trimming took 2 bases from V and 2 from J, leaving 11 bases between them. Germline-derived CDR1 and CDR2 are SGHRS and YFSETQ. The CDR3 consists of 14 residues. Notes on this clone: Its antigen is undetermined.

Amplification used 60 Vbeta primers and 13 Jbeta primers. Clones were read by immunoSEQ multiplex PCR, and TCRdb kept only the in-frame ones, dropping some. Here the sample spans 150,000 or so clones, roughly 80% being singletons. The chain links TRBV5-1 to TRBJ2-7, with D possibly matching TRBD1 (6 bases). This receptor was obtained from a male donor in good health and CMV-seropositive. The material sequenced was PBMCs. The CDR3 loop reads CASSFLTGTYEQYF. In DNA form, the CDR3 reads TGCGCCAGCAGCTTCCTTACAGGGACCTACGAGCAGTACTTC. Full variable domain (remainder filled in from reference TRBV5-1 and TRBJ2-7): KAGVTQTPRYLIKTRGQQVTLSCSPISGHRSVSWYQQTPGQGLQFLFEYFSETQRNKGNFPGRFSGRQFSNSRSEMNVSTLELGDSALYLCASSFLTGTYEQYFGPGTRLTVT.